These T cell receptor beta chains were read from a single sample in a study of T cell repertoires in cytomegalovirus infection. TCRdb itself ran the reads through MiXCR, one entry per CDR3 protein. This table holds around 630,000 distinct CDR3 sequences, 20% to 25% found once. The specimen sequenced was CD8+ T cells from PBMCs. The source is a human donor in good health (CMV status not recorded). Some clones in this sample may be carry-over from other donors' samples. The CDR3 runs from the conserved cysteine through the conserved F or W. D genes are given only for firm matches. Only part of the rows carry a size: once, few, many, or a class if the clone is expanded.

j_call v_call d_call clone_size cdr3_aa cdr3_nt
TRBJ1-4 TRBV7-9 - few CASSLEVEKLFF TGTGCCAGCAGCTTAGAGGTTGAAAAACTGTTTTTT
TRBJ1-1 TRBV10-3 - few CAIRGGPLNTEAFF TGTGCCATCAGAGGGGGGCCTCTGAACACTGAAGCTTTCTTT
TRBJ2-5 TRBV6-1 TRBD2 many CATSTSEETQYF TGTGCCACTTCGACTAGCGAAGAGACCCAGTACTTC
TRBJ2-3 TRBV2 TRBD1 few CASSFDREGTDTQYF TGTGCCAGCAGCTTCGACAGGGAAGGCACAGATACGCAGTATTTT
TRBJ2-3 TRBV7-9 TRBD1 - CASSSRTGGEDTQYF TGTGCCAGCAGCTCCCGGACAGGGGGGGAGGATACGCAGTATTTT
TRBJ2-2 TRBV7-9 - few CASSSSQRRAGELFF TGTGCCAGCAGCTCCTCTCAAAGAAGGGCCGGGGAGCTGTTTTTT
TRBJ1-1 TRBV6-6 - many CASSYLRENTEAFF TGTGCCAGCAGTTACCTGAGGGAGAACACTGAAGCTTTCTTT
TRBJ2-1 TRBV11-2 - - CASSSPNEYNEQFF TGTGCCAGCAGCTCTCCAAACGAATACAATGAGCAGTTCTTC
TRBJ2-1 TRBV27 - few CASSSPSGLALNEQFF TGTGCCAGCAGTTCGCCCAGTGGGCTAGCCCTCAATGAGCAGTTCTTC
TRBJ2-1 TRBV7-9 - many CASSLGVDEQFF TGTGCCAGCAGCTTAGGGGTAGATGAGCAGTTCTTC